A single sample gave rise to the 15 T cell receptor beta chains below, sequenced in a study of cytomegalovirus exposure and HLA in healthy donors. In the PCR, 60 Vbeta and 13 Jbeta primers were used. Data came from immunoSEQ multiplex PCR; TCRdb stores just in-frame clones and leaves some out. In the table there are about 120,000 clones, approximately 82% of which are singletons. The sample was PBMCs. These receptors were obtained from a man younger than 45 in good health and CMV-seropositive.

This clone has only a few counts. The gene calls are TRBV19 and TRBJ2-2; D gene uncertain. Germline lookup yields CDR1 LNHDA and CDR2 SQIVND (reference sequence). Trimming took 3 bases from V and 2 from J, leaving 10 bases between them. The CDR3 loop spans 15 amino acids. The CDR3 nucleotides read TGTGCCAGTAGTATGGTCCCCACTAACACCGGGGAGCTGTTTTTT. Its protein product is CASSMVPTNTGELFF.

V usage is TRBV25-1 and J usage is TRBJ1-2, with D tentatively TRBD1 (5 bases). Germline loops: CDR1 MGHDK, CDR2 SYGVNS. The CDR3 contains 15 residues. V was pared by 8 bases and J by 2 bases, with 18 bases between. CDR3 loop: CASSKSGHINYGYTF. CDR3 in DNA: TGTGCCAGCTCTAAGTCTGGACACATAAACTATGGCTACACCTTC.

The genes are TRBV4-3 and TRBJ1-2; possible D gene TRBD1, 6 bases. CDR1 is LGHNA and CDR2 is YSLEER in the germline V gene. Trimming shortened V by 0 bases and J by 3 bases, and 11 bases separated the two germline ends. CDR3 length: 15 amino acids. The CDR3: CASSQEGTGHYGYTF. DNA of the CDR3: TGCGCCAGCAGCCAAGAGGGTACAGGGCACTATGGCTACACCTTC.

CDR3 in DNA: TGTGCCAGCAGCTTAAGGGCCAGGGAGGTCTCGGGAGCTTTCTTT. Translated, it gives CASSLRAREVSGAFF. The rearrangement joins TRBV7-3 to TRBJ1-1, with D possibly TRBD1 on 5 matching bases. CDR3 length: 15 amino acids. Germline assignment: CDR1 SGHTA and CDR2 FQGTGA. Trimming shortened V by 1 base and J by 10 bases, and 19 bases separated the two germline ends.

This chain connects TRBV6-5 to TRBJ1-2; tentatively, D is TRBD1 (6 bases). The length of the CDR3 is 15 residues. Trimming cost V 3 bases and J 3 bases, with 14 bases left between them. Germline CDR1 is MNHEY and CDR2 is SVGAGI. Written as DNA, the CDR3 is TGTGCCAGCAGTTATTCGCCGGGGGGCGACTATGGCTACACCTTC. It encodes CASSYSPGGDYGYTF.

This clone has only a few counts. The chain has TRBV30 and TRBJ1-4, with TRBD1 matching 8 bases. The CDR3 covers 15 residues. CDR1 and CDR2 from the germline V gene are GTSNPN and SVGIG (reference sequence). J gave up 0 bases and V 0 bases, and 0 bases lay outside the gene matches. The CDR3 nucleotides are TGTGCCTGGAGTGTACAGGGGGCAACTAATGAAAAACTGTTTTTT. Its translation: CAWSVQGATNEKLFF.

This sequence joins TRBV28 and TRBJ1-5, with D perhaps matching TRBD1 (5 bases). V lost 10 bases to trimming and J lost 4 bases, with 17 bases between them. This CDR3 spans 14 amino acids. CDR1 is MDHEN, CDR2 SYDVKM, per germline. The CDR3 nucleotides read TGTGCCACCATCAACCCGGGGGTGAATCAGCCCCAGCATTTT. Protein product: CATINPGVNQPQHF.

The J gene is TRBJ2-7, the V gene TRBV6-5; 10 positions agree with TRBD1. CDR3 length: 14 residues. V shed 2 bases, J shed 3 bases, and the junction held 1 base outside the gene matches. Germline V gene sequence: CDR1 MNHEY, CDR2 SVGAGI. As DNA, the CDR3 is TGTGCCAGCAGTTACGGGACAGGGGACTACGAGCAGTACTTC. It codes for CASSYGTGDYEQYF.

This chain links TRBV7-6 with TRBJ2-5, with 10 bases aligning to TRBD2. Germline V gene sequence: CDR1 SGHVS, CDR2 FNYEAQ. V lost 3 bases to trimming and J lost 2 bases; unmatched junction nucleotides: 3. This CDR3 is built from 15 residues. CDR3 sequence reads: CASSFILAGQETQYF. The CDR3 DNA reads as TGTGCCAGCAGCTTTATACTAGCGGGACAAGAGACCCAGTACTTC.

CDR3 loop: CASSENLRGSEAFF. In DNA, the CDR3 is TGTGCCAGCAGTGAGAACCTCAGGGGATCTGAAGCTTTCTTT. The V gene is TRBV6-1, the J gene TRBJ1-1, with D possibly being TRBD1 (6 bases). Trimming left V 3 bases short and J 6 bases short, with 14 bases between. The CDR3 length is 14 residues. CDR1 and CDR2 from the germline V gene are MNHNS and SASEGT.

The V gene is TRBV4-1, the J gene TRBJ1-3, with a weak D call TRBD1 (6 bases). V shed 2 bases and J shed 0 bases, with 23 bases lying between them. The CDR3 has 20 residues. Germline V CDR1 and CDR2: MGHRA, YSYEKL. The DNA for the CDR3 is TGCGCCAGCAGCCAATCTTGGGGGCAGGTGAAAATATACTCTGGAAACACCATATATTTT. Residues: CASSQSWGQVKIYSGNTIYF.

J is TRBJ1-6 and V is TRBV6-5; 8 bases are a match to TRBD1. From germline, CDR1 is MNHEY and CDR2 SVGAGI. The CDR3 extends over 14 amino acids. V lost 6 bases and J lost 10; bases outside the gene matches: 8. CDR3 sequence: CASRYGQGGSPLHF. DNA for the CDR3: TGTGCCAGCAGGTACGGACAGGGAGGATCACCCCTCCACTTT.

J is TRBJ1-1 and V is TRBV5-4, with D perhaps matching TRBD1 (5 bases). Per the germline V gene, CDR1 is SGHNT and CDR2 is YYREEE (reference sequence). Trimming pared 1 base from V and 4 bases from J, leaving 8 bases between. CDR3 length equals 13 residues. The CDR3 spells CASSLYQGTEAFF. The CDR3 coding sequence is TGTGCCAGCAGCTTGTACCAGGGCACTGAAGCTTTCTTT. Full variable domain (outside the CDR3, taken from reference TRBV5-4 and TRBJ1-1): ETGVTQSPTHLIKTRGQQVTLRCSSQSGHNTVSWYQQALGQGPQFIFQYYREEENGRGNFPPRFSGLQFPNYSSELNVNALELDDSALYLCASSLYQGTEAFFGQGTRLTVV.

The V call is TRBV5-6, the J call TRBJ1-5; perhaps TRBD1 as D (5 bases). The CDR3 is 16 residues long. Germline V gene sequence: CDR1 SGHDT, CDR2 YYEEEE. V was shortened by 0 bases and J by 4 bases, with 14 bases between the two germline ends. Here the CDR3 DNA reads TGTGCCAGCAGCTTGGGCGGGGGTGGAAATAATCAGCCCCAGCATTTT. This encodes CASSLGGGGNNQPQHF.

The chain uses TRBV4-3 and TRBJ1-6, with D maybe TRBD1 (5 bases). The length of the CDR3 is 16 residues. CDR1 is LGHNA, CDR2 YSLEER, per germline. The germline V and J ends were trimmed by 0 bases and 10 bases, with 16 bases remaining between them. In nucleotides, the CDR3 is TGCGCCAGCAGCCAAGATCGCGCCAGGGAGGGCTCACCCCTCCACTTT. Protein sequence: CASSQDRAREGSPLHF.